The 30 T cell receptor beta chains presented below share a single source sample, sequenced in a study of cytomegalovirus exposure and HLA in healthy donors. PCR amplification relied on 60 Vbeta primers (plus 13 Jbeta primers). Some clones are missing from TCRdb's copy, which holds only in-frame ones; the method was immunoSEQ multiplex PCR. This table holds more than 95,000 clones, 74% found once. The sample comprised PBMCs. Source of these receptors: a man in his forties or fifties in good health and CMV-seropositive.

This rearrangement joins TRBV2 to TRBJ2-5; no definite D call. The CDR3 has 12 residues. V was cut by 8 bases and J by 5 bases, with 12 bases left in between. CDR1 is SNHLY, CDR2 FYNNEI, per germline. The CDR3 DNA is TGTGCCAGCGATGTTCTGGAGGAGACCCAGTACTTC. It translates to CASDVLEETQYF.

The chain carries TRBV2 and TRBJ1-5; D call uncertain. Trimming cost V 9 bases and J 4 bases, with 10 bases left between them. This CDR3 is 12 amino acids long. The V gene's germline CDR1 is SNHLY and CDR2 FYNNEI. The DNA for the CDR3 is TGTGCCAGTAGCGGCAATAATCAGCCCCAGCATTTT. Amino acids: CASSGNNQPQHF.

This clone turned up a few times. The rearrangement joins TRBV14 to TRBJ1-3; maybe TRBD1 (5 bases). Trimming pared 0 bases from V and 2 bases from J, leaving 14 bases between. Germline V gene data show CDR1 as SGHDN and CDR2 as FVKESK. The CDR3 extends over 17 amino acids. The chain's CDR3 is CASSQDQGHRAGNTIYF. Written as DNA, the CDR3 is TGTGCCAGCAGCCAAGATCAGGGCCACCGGGCTGGAAACACCATATATTTT.

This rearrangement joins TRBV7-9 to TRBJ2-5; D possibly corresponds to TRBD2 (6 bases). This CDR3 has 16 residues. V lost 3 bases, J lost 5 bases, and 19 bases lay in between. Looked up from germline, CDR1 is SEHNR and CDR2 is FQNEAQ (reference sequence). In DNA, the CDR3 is TGTGCCAGCAGCTTTGAGCGGACGCGGGACGGGGAGACCCAGTACTTC. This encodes CASSFERTRDGETQYF.

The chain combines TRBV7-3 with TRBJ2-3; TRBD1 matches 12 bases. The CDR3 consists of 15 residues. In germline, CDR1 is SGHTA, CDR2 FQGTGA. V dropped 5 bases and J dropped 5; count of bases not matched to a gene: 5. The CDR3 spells CASSTGQGAGDTQYF. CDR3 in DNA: TGTGCCAGCAGCACGGGACAGGGGGCTGGAGATACGCAGTATTTT.

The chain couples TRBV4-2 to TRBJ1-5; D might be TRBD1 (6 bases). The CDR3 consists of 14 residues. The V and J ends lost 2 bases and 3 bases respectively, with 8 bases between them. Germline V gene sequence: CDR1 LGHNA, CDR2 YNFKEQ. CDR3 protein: CASSQTGLNQPQHF. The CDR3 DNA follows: TGTGCCAGCAGCCAAACAGGGCTCAATCAGCCCCAGCATTTT.

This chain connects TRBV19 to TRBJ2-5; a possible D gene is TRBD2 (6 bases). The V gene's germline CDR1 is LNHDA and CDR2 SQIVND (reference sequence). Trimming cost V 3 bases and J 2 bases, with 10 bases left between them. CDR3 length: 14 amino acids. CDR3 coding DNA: TGTGCCAGTAGTATGGGGGGTGAGCAAGAGACCCAGTACTTC. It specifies CASSMGGEQETQYF.

The CDR3 DNA sequence: TGTGCCAGCATTAGAGGCCCAAACTATGGCTACACCTTC. Its protein product is CASIRGPNYGYTF. The rearrangement uses TRBV28 and TRBJ1-2; D is unresolved. The V gene lost 7 bases and the J gene lost 2 bases, with 11 bases spanning the gap. Germline V gives CDR1 MDHEN, CDR2 SYDVKM. The CDR3 loop spans 13 amino acids.

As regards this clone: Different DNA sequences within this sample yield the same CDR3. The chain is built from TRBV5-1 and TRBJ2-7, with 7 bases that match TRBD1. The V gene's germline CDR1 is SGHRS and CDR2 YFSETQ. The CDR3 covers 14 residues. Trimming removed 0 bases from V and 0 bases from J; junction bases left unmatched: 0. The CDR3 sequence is CASSLDRGSYEQYF. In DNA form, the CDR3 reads TGCGCCAGCAGCTTGGACAGGGGCTCCTACGAGCAGTACTTC.

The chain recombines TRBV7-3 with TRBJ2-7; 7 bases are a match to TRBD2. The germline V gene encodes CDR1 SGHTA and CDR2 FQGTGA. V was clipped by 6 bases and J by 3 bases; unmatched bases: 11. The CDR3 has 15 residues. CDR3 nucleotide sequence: TGTGCCAGCAGTCCCGGGGGGAAGGGTAACTACGAGCAGTACTTC. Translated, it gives CASSPGGKGNYEQYF.

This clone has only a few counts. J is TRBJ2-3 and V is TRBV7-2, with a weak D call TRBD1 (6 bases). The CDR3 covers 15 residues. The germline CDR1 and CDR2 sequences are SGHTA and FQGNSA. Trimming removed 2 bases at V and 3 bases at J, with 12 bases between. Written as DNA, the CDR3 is TGTGCCAGCAGCTTACGGGCAGGGGAGACAGATACGCAGTATTTT. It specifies CASSLRAGETDTQYF.

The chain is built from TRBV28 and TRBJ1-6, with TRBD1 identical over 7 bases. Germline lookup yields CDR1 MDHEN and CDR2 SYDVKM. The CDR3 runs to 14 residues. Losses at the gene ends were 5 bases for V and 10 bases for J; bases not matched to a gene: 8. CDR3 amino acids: CASSPRQGSSPLHF. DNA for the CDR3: TGTGCCAGCAGTCCAAGACAGGGAAGCTCACCCCTCCACTTT.

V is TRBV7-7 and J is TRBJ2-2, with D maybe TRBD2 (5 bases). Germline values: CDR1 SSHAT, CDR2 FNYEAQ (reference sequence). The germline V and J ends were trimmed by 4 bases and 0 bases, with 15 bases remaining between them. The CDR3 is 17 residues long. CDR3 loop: CASSSSVAGSNTGELFF. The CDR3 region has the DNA TGTGCCAGCAGCTCCTCAGTGGCGGGCTCGAACACCGGGGAGCTGTTTTTT. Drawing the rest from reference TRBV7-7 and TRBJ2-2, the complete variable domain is GAGVSQSPRYKVTKRGQDVTLRCDPISSHATLYWYQQALGQGPEFLTYFNYEAQPDKSGLPSDRFSAERPEGSISTLTIQRTEQRDSAMYRCASSSSVAGSNTGELFFGEGSRLTVL.

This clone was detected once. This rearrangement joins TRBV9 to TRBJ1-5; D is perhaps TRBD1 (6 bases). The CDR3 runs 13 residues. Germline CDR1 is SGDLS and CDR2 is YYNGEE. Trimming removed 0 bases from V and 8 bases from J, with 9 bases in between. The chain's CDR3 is CASSVGEGEPQHF. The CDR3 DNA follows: TGTGCCAGCAGCGTAGGCGAGGGGGAGCCCCAGCATTTT.

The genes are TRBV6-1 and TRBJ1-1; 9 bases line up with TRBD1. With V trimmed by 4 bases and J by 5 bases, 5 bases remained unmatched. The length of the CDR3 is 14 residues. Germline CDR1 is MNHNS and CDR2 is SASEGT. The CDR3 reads CASSAGQGWTEAFF. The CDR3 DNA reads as TGTGCCAGCAGTGCCGGACAGGGGTGGACTGAAGCTTTCTTT.

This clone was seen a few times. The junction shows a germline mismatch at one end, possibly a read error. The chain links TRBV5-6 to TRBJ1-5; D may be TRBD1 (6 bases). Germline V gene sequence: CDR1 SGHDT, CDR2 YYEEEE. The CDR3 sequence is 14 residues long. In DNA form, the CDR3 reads TGTGCAAGCAGCTTGGTTGGGGGGGCCCAGCCCCAGCATTTT. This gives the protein CASSLVGGAQPQHF.

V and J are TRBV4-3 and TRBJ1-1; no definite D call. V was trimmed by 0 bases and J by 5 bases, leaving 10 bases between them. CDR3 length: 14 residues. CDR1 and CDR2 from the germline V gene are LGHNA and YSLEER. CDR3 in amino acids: CASSQDLRGTEAFF. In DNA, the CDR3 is TGCGCCAGCAGCCAAGACCTCCGAGGGACTGAAGCTTTCTTT.

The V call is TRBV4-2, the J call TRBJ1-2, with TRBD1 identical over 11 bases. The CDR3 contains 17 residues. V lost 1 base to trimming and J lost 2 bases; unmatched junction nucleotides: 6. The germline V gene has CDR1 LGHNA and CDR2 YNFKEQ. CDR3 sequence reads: CASSQGSGQGANYGYTF. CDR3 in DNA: TGTGCCAGCAGCCAAGGATCCGGACAGGGGGCGAACTATGGCTACACCTTC.

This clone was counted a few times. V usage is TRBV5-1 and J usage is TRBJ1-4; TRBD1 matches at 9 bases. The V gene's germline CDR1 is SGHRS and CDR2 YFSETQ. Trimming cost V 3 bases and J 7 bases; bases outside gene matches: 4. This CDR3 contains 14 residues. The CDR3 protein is CASSSGQGLEKLFF. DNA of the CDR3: TGCGCCAGCAGCTCGGGACAGGGTCTTGAAAAACTGTTTTTT.

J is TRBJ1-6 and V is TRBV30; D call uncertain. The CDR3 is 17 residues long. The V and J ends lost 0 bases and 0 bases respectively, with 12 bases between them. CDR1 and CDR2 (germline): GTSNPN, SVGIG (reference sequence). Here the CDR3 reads CAWSVDSRSSYNSPLHF. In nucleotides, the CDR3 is TGTGCCTGGAGTGTAGACTCTCGGAGCTCCTATAATTCACCCCTCCACTTT.

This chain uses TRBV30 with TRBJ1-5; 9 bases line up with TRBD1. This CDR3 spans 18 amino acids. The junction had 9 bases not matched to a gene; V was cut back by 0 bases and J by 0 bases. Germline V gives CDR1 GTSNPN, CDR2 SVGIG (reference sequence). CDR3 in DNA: TGTGCCTGGAGTGTAGCGGGACAGGGAAAATATAGCAATCAGCCCCAGCATTTT. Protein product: CAWSVAGQGKYSNQPQHF.

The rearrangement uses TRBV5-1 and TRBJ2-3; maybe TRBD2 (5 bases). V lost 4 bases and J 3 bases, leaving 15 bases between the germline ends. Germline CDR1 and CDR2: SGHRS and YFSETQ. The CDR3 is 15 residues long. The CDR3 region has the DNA TGCGCCAGCAGCACCCTAGGGAGTAGGACAGATACGCAGTATTTT. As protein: CASSTLGSRTDTQYF.

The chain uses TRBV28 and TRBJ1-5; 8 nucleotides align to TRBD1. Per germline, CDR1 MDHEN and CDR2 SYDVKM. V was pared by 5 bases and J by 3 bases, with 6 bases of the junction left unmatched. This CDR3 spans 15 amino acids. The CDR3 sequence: CASSIDRGTNQPQHF. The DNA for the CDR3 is TGTGCCAGCAGTATCGACAGGGGCACCAATCAGCCCCAGCATTTT.

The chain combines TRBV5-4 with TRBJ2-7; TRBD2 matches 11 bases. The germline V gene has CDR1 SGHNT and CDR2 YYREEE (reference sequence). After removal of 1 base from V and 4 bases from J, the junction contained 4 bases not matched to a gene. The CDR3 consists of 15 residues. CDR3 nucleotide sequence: TGTGCCAGCAGCTTGAGTCTAGCGGGGGGTTACGAGCAGTACTTC. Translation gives CASSLSLAGGYEQYF. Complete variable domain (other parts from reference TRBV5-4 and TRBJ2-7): ETGVTQSPTHLIKTRGQQVTLRCSSQSGHNTVSWYQQALGQGPQFIFQYYREEENGRGNFPPRFSGLQFPNYSSELNVNALELDDSALYLCASSLSLAGGYEQYFGPGTRLTVT.

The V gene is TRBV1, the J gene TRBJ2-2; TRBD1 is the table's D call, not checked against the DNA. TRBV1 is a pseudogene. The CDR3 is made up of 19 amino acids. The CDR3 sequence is CTSSQNLCKTAREAGELFF. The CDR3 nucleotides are TGCACCAGCAGCCAAAACCTTTGTAAGACCGCCAGGGAAGCCGGGGAGCTGTTTTTT.

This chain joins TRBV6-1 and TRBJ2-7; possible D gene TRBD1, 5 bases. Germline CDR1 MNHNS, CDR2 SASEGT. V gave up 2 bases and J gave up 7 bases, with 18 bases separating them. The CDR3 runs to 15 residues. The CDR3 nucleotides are TGTGCCAGCAGTGAACAAATAGGCTGGGCAGGGGAGCAGTACTTC. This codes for CASSEQIGWAGEQYF.

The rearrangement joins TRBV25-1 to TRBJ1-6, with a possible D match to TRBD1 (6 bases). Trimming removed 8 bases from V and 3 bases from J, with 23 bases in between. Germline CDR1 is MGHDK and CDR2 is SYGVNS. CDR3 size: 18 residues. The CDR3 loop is CASDFYRDKSHYNSPLHF. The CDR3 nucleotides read TGTGCCAGCGACTTCTACCGGGACAAGTCGCACTATAATTCACCCCTCCACTTT.

CDR3 DNA: TGTGCCAGCAGCCCCGGACAGGGCGTTGGTGGCTACACCTTC. This translates into CASSPGQGVGGYTF. The rearrangement links TRBV9 to TRBJ1-2, with TRBD1 identical over 8 bases. Trimming took 4 bases from V and 7 from J; bases not matched to a gene: 9. CDR3 length: 14 amino acids. Germline V gene lookup returns CDR1 SGDLS and CDR2 YYNGEE. The full variable domain, completed using reference TRBV9 and TRBJ1-2, is DSGVTQTPKHLITATGQRVTLRCSPRSGDLSVYWYQQSLDQGLQFLIQYYNGEERAKGNILERFSAQQFPDLHSELNLSSLELGDSALYFCASSPGQGVGGYTFGSGTRLTVV.

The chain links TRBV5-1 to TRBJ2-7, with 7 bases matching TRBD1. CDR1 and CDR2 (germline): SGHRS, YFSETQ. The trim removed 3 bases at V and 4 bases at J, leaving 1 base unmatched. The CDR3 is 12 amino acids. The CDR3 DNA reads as TGCGCCAGCAGCTCGACAGGGTACGAGCAGTACTTC. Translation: CASSSTGYEQYF.

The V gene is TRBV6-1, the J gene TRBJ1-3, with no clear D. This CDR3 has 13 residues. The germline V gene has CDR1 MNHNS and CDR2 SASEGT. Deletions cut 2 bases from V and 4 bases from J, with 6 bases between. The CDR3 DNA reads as TGTGCCAGCAGTGAAAACTTCGGAAACACCATATATTTT. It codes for CASSENFGNTIYF.